There are many counts of the clone carrying this TCR beta chain. RNA transcripts were the template for amplifying TCR beta CDR3 regions. Researchers ran a first-round RT-PCR on the TCR CDR3 using the HTBI primer set. TCRdb called the multiplex PCR reads again in MiXCR, with one record for every CDR3 protein. The sample has more than 350,000 distinct CDR3 sequences; about 14% are singletons. The CDR3 contains 13 residues. Germline CDR1 is MDHEN and CDR2 is SYDVKM. Trimming left V 8 bases short and J 4 bases short, with 11 bases between. The source of the sample is a study of T cells in Graves' hyperthyroidism and ophthalmopathy. Study details: At the time of initial diagnosis and before any treatment, peripheral blood was collected.

Ophthalmopathy in the patients scored at least 3 on Clinical Activity Score and at least 4 on NOSPECS grade, lasting under 3 months. The chain links TRBV28 to TRBJ1-4, with TRBD1 as a possible D gene (6 bases). This clonotype originated in a woman under 40 with Graves' ophthalmopathy. Sequencing was carried out using blood. The chain's CDR3 is CASCRGDNEKLFF. The CDR3 region has the DNA TGTGCCAGCTGTAGGGGGGATAATGAAAAACTGTTTTTT. The variable domain in full, with the rest retrieved from reference TRBV28 and TRBJ1-4, is DVKVTQSSRYLVKRTGEKVFLECVQDMDHENMFWYRQDPGLGLRLIYFSYDVKMKEKGDIPEGYSVSREKKERFSLILESASTNQTSMYLCASCRGDNEKLFFGSGTQLSVL.